The rows below give T cell receptor beta chains drawn from one sample of a study of T-cell reconstitution after alpha-beta-depleted transplantation in children. TCRdb independently ran MiXCR on the PCR reads; one entry per CDR3 protein. The sample yields nearly 550,000 distinct CDR3 sequences, about 18% seen once. The sample consisted of PBMCs from the stem cell graft donor, taken from the stem cell graft. These receptors were obtained from a human donor who donated a stem cell graft to a child with acute lymphoblastic leukemia. CDR3s include the opening cysteine and the closing phenylalanine or tryptophan. D genes are given only for firm matches. The size of a clone is reported for some rows only, either as once, few or many, or as a class for expanded clones.

size	D	V	J	CDR3	DNA
-	-	TRBV4-1	TRBJ1-6	CASSHGGPLHF	TGCGCCAGCAGCCACGGCGGGCCCCTCCACTTT
few	TRBD2	TRBV5-1	TRBJ2-1	CASSFPGLALDEQFF	TGCGCCAGCAGCTTCCCGGGACTAGCGCTCGATGAGCAGTTCTTC
few	-	TRBV4-1	TRBJ1-2	CASSQEGWGAHGYTF	TGCGCCAGCAGCCAAGAGGGTTGGGGGGCGCATGGCTACACCTTC
few	-	TRBV20-1	TRBJ2-7	CSASFAGSSYEQYF	TGCAGTGCTAGCTTTGCGGGGAGCTCCTACGAGCAGTACTTC
-	TRBD2	TRBV9	TRBJ2-1	CASSVDLAEYNEQFF	TGTGCCAGCAGCGTAGATCTAGCGGAGTACAATGAGCAGTTCTTC
few	TRBD2	TRBV28	TRBJ2-1	CASSLPEQRENPYNEQFF	TGTGCCAGCAGTTTACCTGAACAGCGGGAGAATCCCTACAATGAGCAGTTCTTC
few	-	TRBV29-1	TRBJ1-4	CSVEAEEGQEKLFF	TGCAGCGTTGAAGCCGAGGAGGGGCAAGAAAAACTGTTTTTT
-	TRBD2	TRBV20-1	TRBJ2-1	CSASLTSGNVEQFF	TGCAGTGCTTCCCTGACTAGCGGGAATGTTGAGCAGTTCTTC
few	-	TRBV13	TRBJ2-2	CASSFGGRRTRTGELFF	TGTGCCAGCAGCTTCGGGGGTCGAAGAACTCGCACCGGGGAGCTGTTTTTT
few	-	TRBV5-6	TRBJ2-1	CASTRRGYQFF	TGTGCCAGCACCCGTAGGGGTTATCAGTTCTTC
-	-	TRBV6-5	TRBJ2-3	CASSYRAQGDTQYF	TGTGCCAGCAGTTACCGGGCCCAGGGAGATACGCAGTATTTT
few	-	TRBV6-1	TRBJ2-5	CASGLGFLQETQYF	TGTGCCAGCGGACTGGGGTTTCTCCAAGAGACCCAGTACTTC
few	TRBD1	TRBV5-1	TRBJ1-2	CASSSPETGGAGYTF	TGCGCCAGCAGCTCCCCTGAAACAGGGGGCGCTGGCTACACCTTC
-	TRBD2	TRBV9	TRBJ2-7	CASSDRLAGGQYF	TGTGCCAGCAGCGACCGACTAGCGGGAGGGCAGTACTTC
few	-	TRBV27	TRBJ2-1	CASTAWDSYNEQFF	TGTGCCAGCACCGCTTGGGACTCCTACAATGAGCAGTTCTTC
-	-	TRBV5-1	TRBJ2-7	CASGSRASSYEQYF	TGCGCCAGCGGCTCCAGGGCCAGCTCCTACGAGCAGTACTTC
-	-	TRBV18	TRBJ2-6	CASAGGANVLTF	TGTGCCAGTGCCGGTGGGGCCAACGTCCTGACTTTC
-	-	TRBV25-1	TRBJ1-6	CASSERWDDNSPLHF	TGTGCCAGCAGTGAAAGGTGGGACGATAATTCACCCCTCCACTTT
many	-	TRBV5-1	TRBJ1-5	CASSLEGQPQHF	TGCGCCAGCAGCTTGGAGGGGCAGCCCCAGCATTTT
-	TRBD1	TRBV19	TRBJ1-1	CASTLPGGNTEAFF	TGTGCCAGTACCCTCCCAGGGGGCAACACTGAAGCTTTCTTT
few	-	TRBV12-3/TRBV12-4	TRBJ2-1	CASSNQGSYNEQFF	TGTGCCAGCAGTAATCAGGGGTCCTACAATGAGCAGTTCTTC
-	-	TRBV7-9	TRBJ2-2	CASSLEGGQAAGELFF	TGTGCCAGCAGCTTAGAAGGTGGTCAGGCCGCCGGGGAGCTGTTTTTT
-	-	TRBV7-8	TRBJ1-1	CASSLLEHNTEAFF	TGTGCCAGCAGCCTCTTAGAGCATAACACTGAAGCTTTCTTT
few	-	TRBV6-1	TRBJ1-4	CASSRTTGSEKKLFF	TGTGCCAGCAGCCGGACCACAGGGTCTGAGAAAAAACTGTTTTTT
few	-	TRBV6-1	TRBJ1-2	CATTGVDRSNYGYTF	TGTGCCACCACGGGAGTCGACAGATCTAACTATGGCTACACCTTC
few	TRBD1	TRBV5-1	TRBJ2-5	CASSAGQGQETQYF	TGCGCCAGCAGCGCGGGACAGGGACAAGAGACCCAGTACTTC
few	-	TRBV7-9	TRBJ2-7	CASSSFGTWGSYEQYF	TGTGCCAGCAGCTCATTCGGGACATGGGGCTCCTACGAGCAGTACTTC
few	TRBD1	TRBV2	TRBJ2-7	CASRRGDRDSYEQYF	TGTGCCAGCAGGCGCGGGGACAGGGACTCCTACGAGCAGTACTTC
few	-	TRBV5-1	TRBJ2-2	CASSLGETDYTGELFF	TGCGCCAGCAGCTTGGGGGAGACAGATTACACCGGGGAGCTGTTTTTT
-	-	TRBV27	TRBJ2-1	CASRQGSYNEQFF	TGTGCCAGCAGGCAGGGGTCCTACAATGAGCAGTTCTTC
once	-	TRBV7-9	TRBJ2-7	CASSPGTFYEQYF	TGTGCCAGCAGCCCCGGGACTTTCTACGAGCAGTACTTC
-	-	TRBV3-1	TRBJ1-2	CASSQFSGGGTRDGYTF	TGTGCCAGCAGCCAGTTCTCTGGCGGGGGGACCAGGGATGGCTACACCTTC
-	-	TRBV27	TRBJ1-2	CASSPSGRVGYGYTF	TGTGCCAGCAGCCCATCGGGAAGGGTAGGCTATGGCTACACCTTC
few	-	TRBV28	TRBJ2-7	CASRDRTGRATSGTSYEQYF	TGTGCCAGCAGAGACCGGACAGGAAGGGCAACTAGCGGAACTTCCTACGAGCAGTACTTC
-	-	TRBV10-2	TRBJ1-5	CASSDSVTGNQPQHF	TGCGCCAGCAGTGACTCCGTAACGGGCAATCAGCCCCAGCATTTT
few	-	TRBV5-1	TRBJ1-2	CASSGPDYGYTF	TGCGCCAGTTCCGGACCGGACTATGGCTACACCTTC
-	TRBD1	TRBV5-1	TRBJ2-5	CASSWGDRGISYQETQYF	TGCGCCAGCAGCTGGGGGGACAGGGGGATTTCGTACCAAGAGACCCAGTACTTC
-	-	TRBV12-3/TRBV12-4	TRBJ1-6	CASSLRSSHRDYNSPLHF	TGTGCCAGCAGTTTACGTTCCTCGCACAGGGATTATAATTCACCCCTCCACTTT
few	TRBD2	TRBV2	TRBJ2-1	CASSEGAGGIDEQFF	TGTGCCAGCAGTGAAGGGGCGGGAGGTATAGATGAGCAGTTCTTC
-	-	TRBV20-1	TRBJ1-4	CSASNFQATNEKLFF	TGCAGTGCTAGTAATTTCCAGGCAACTAATGAAAAACTGTTTTTT
-	TRBD2	TRBV3-1	TRBJ2-1	CASSQKRLAGLPGGHEQFF	TGTGCCAGCAGCCAAAAGAGGCTAGCGGGGCTCCCTGGGGGCCATGAGCAGTTCTTC
-	TRBD1	TRBV20-1	TRBJ2-5	CSATKTGGGRETQYF	TGCAGTGCTACCAAGACAGGGGGAGGCCGAGAGACCCAGTACTTC
-	-	TRBV6-1	TRBJ2-1	CASSESLSSYNEQFF	TGTGCCAGCAGTGAAAGTTTGAGCTCCTACAATGAGCAGTTCTTC